This TCR beta chain appears in the sequencing data of a study of blood T cell repertoires in COVID-19. Study-wide background: Acute and convalescent COVID-19 samples came from the United States, Italy and Spain. Nucleic acid was either cDNA or gDNA, and it came from T cells, B-cell-depleted T cells, or PBMCs.

Source study methods: The assay estimated nucleated cells by amplifying reference gene primers. Libraries were prepared by immunoSEQ multiplex PCR; TCRdb keeps only in-frame clonotypes and omits some of them. That table supplies the V and J calls and clone size; D and trimming were determined from the DNA. The data show fewer than 80,000 clones, 70% to 90% seen once. Germline trimming cut 6 bases from V and 6 bases from J; bases unmatched to any gene: 16. The germline CDR1 and CDR2 sequences are WSHSY and SAAADI. The CDR3 runs 17 residues. The chain uses TRBV10-2 and TRBJ2-5; the match to TRBD2 covers 10 bases. The specimen sequenced was peripheral blood. The clonotype was recovered from a man aged 30-40 years with acute or convalescent COVID-19. This CDR3 reads CASSGRPRSGGPQTQYF. CDR3 bases: TGCGCCAGCAGCGGGCGACCTCGTAGCGGGGGGCCCCAGACCCAGTACTTC.